This record concerns one T cell receptor beta chain sequence. Its antigen remains unidentified. Per-nucleotide qualities are absent, and no much larger clonotype sits a single base away. The data derive from a study of cytomegalovirus exposure and HLA in healthy donors (dated by TCRdb to about 2017). For the wider study: According to a later analysis, the 120 or so validation repertoires were produced on the same platform as the roughly 600 repertoires of the first cohort. The study was designed to test whether signatures of past pathogen exposure could be identified by cataloging public T cell receptors. In addition to the first cohort of 500 to 850 subjects, a separate validation cohort of around 110 different subjects was used. To predict cytomegalovirus infection status, the study combined high-throughput TCR immunosequencing, statistical association of individual TCRs with disease status, and machine learning.

Ends trimmed: V by 4 bases, J by 6 bases; bases unmatched to a gene: 9. CDR1 and CDR2 (LGHNA, YNFKEQ) derive from the germline V gene. Its CDR3 holds 17 amino acids, cysteine through phenylalanine. This entry keeps only the CDR3 DNA: 51 bases, framed from base 1. Overall study outcomes, separate from this receptor: In vitro tests confirmed that a few of the cytomegalovirus-associated TCR beta chains recognize cytomegalovirus antigens. Most TCR sequences were observed very rarely across donors, whereas some public TCRs were present in many individuals. Cytomegalovirus status was reported to be diagnosed by the classifier with high specificity and sensitivity in both the original and validation cohorts. A total of fewer than 200 TCR beta chains were listed by the study as associated with cytomegalovirus. A later analysis found that TCRs clustered in the first cohort also tended to co-occur in the 120 validation repertoires, with 94% of cluster scores above 0. All 120 or so repertoires were used to score co-occurrence in the validation cohort in a later analysis, because that analysis had no HLA typing for the cohort. The authors suggested that the approach could potentially be generalized to other disease states and immunological phenotypes.

Library generation was performed with the immunoSEQ multiplex PCR assay. Per the authors' processing: To diagnose cytomegalovirus status from the catalog of TCR beta chain sequences, a statistical classification framework was built. In TCRdb, the immuneACCESS table is reduced to in-frame sequences with V and J assigned. These tables do not hold every clone; where another copy was compared, an unresolved V gene accounts for under half, and the others remain unexplained. V and J calls and clone size are copied from that table; D and trimming were computed from the DNA. A total of about 350,000 clones appear in this sample, roughly 87% of them only once. The leading ten clones occupy roughly 1.2% of the sample. Donors formed part of the validation cohort, which comprised about 130 subjects and was distinct from the first cohort of some 700 subjects.

The V and J segments used are TRBV4-2 and TRBJ1-4; 12 junctional bases match TRBD1. The clonotype comes from a young woman in good health and CMV-seropositive. Sequencing was carried out using PBMCs. The CDR3 protein: CASSLTGQGAFDEKLFF. The DNA reads as follows: TGTGCCAGCAGCCTGACGGGACAGGGGGCTTTCGATGAAAAACTGTTTTTT.